The clone carrying this TCR beta chain was counted a few times. J gave up 2 bases and V 0 bases, and 2 bases lay outside the gene matches. The CDR3 has 15 residues. CDR1 and CDR2 (germline): SGDLS, YYNGEE. The entry originates in a study of T-cell reconstitution after alpha-beta-depleted transplantation in children. Molecular barcoding with unique molecular identifiers was used for the TCRbeta library. TCRdb called the PCR reads again in MiXCR, with one record for every CDR3 protein. The sample lists 600,000 to 700,000 distinct CDR3 sequences, approximately 15% occurring once. The chain carries TRBV9 and TRBJ2-7, with 10 bases matching TRBD2. This TCR was sampled from a human donor who donated a stem cell graft to a child with acute myeloid leukemia. This material consisted of PBMCs from the stem cell graft donor, taken from the stem cell graft. CDR3 sequence (DNA): TGTGCCAGCAGCGTAGAAGCGGGGGGGGCCTACGAGCAGTACTTC. It codes for CASSVEAGGAYEQYF. The entire variable domain, with the rest obtained from reference TRBV9 and TRBJ2-7, is as follows: DSGVTQTPKHLITATGQRVTLRCSPRSGDLSVYWYQQSLDQGLQFLIQYYNGEERAKGNILERFSAQQFPDLHSELNLSSLELGDSALYFCASSVEAGGAYEQYFGPGTRLTVT.